The TCR beta chain described here comes from a study of early T cells in non-severe SARS-CoV-2 infection. The V gene's germline CDR1 is SQVTM and CDR2 ANQGSEA. This CDR3 is 13 amino acids long. V shed 4 bases and J shed 2 bases, with 12 bases lying between them. This clonotype was seen a handful of times. One entry per CDR3 protein results from TCRdb running MiXCR on the 5' RACE reads. This sample carries about 40,000 distinct CDR3 sequences, 4.5% to 5% of them seen once, and the ten largest clones take less than 6%. This rearrangement joins TRBV29-1 to TRBJ2-7; D is possibly TRBD2 (6 bases). The sample taken for sequencing was whole blood. The sequence derives from an adult who was a healthcare worker with PCR-confirmed SARS-CoV-2 infection or an uninfected control (not recorded which). CDR3 residues: CSVATRTPYEQYF. The CDR3 DNA is TGCAGCGTTGCGACTAGGACGCCCTACGAGCAGTACTTC.